This passage covers 13 T cell receptor beta chains from one sample sequenced in a study of CD8 T cells in Susac syndrome. Reverse transcription of about 0.5 to 1 ug RNA was carried out with random hexamers. In TCRdb, the immunoSEQ multiplex PCR reads were re-called with MiXCR into one record per CDR3 protein. The sample lists fewer than 100,000 distinct CDR3 sequences, around nine tenths occurring once. The sequenced sample was CD8+ T cells from PBMCs. The receptors shown here come from a human donor with multiple sclerosis.

V gene TRBV12-3 or TRBV12-4 combines with J gene TRBJ1-5, with D uncertain. CDR3 length equals 15 residues. Between the trimmed V and J ends, which lost 5 bases and 2 bases, there was a span of 13 bases. The CDR3 DNA reads as TGTGCCAGCAGTCCGACGGACCCAGGCAATCAGCCCCAGCATTTT. This sequence encodes CASSPTDPGNQPQHF.

The chain links TRBV28 to TRBJ2-1, with 10 bases lining up with TRBD2. The V gene's germline CDR1 is MDHEN and CDR2 SYDVKM. V shed 6 bases, J shed 4 bases, and the junction held 9 bases outside the gene matches. This CDR3 spans 16 amino acids. The CDR3 reads CASRPRTSGSYNEQFF. The CDR3 DNA reads as TGTGCCAGCAGACCCCGGACTAGCGGATCTTACAATGAGCAGTTCTTC.

The chain combines TRBV28 with TRBJ2-3, with D perhaps being TRBD1 or TRBD2 (6 bases each). Trimming removed 7 bases from V and 4 bases from J, with 15 bases in between. The CDR3 spans 14 residues. The V gene's germline CDR1 is MDHEN and CDR2 SYDVKM. The CDR3 DNA is TGTGCCAGCAATCTTGTGGGGGGCGCAGATACGCAGTATTTT. Its protein product is CASNLVGGADTQYF. Full variable domain (outside the CDR3, taken from reference TRBV28 and TRBJ2-3): DVKVTQSSRYLVKRTGEKVFLECVQDMDHENMFWYRQDPGLGLRLIYFSYDVKMKEKGDIPEGYSVSREKKERFSLILESASTNQTSMYLCASNLVGGADTQYFGPGTRLTVL.

The genes are TRBV6-6 and TRBJ1-5; D might be TRBD1 (5 bases). Between the trimmed V and J ends, which lost 3 bases and 3 bases, there was a span of 12 bases. Germline-derived CDR1 and CDR2 are MNHNY and SVGAGI (reference sequence). The CDR3 runs to 15 residues. In DNA, the CDR3 is TGTGCCAGCAGTTATGACGACAGATTCAATCAGCCCCAGCATTTT. Residues: CASSYDDRFNQPQHF.

CDR3: CASSLGGFYNEQFF. CDR3 nucleotide sequence: TGTGCCAGCAGCTTGGGGGGGTTTTACAATGAGCAGTTCTTC. The chain employs TRBV7-6 and TRBJ2-1, with 7 nucleotides matching TRBD2. CDR3 size: 14 residues. Germline CDR1 and CDR2: SGHVS and FNYEAQ. J was trimmed by 4 bases and V by 3 bases; bases with no gene match: 3.

CDR3 in amino acids: CASSSPGTGFTEAFF. CDR3 bases: TGTGCCAGCAGTTCCCCTGGGACAGGGTTTACTGAAGCTTTCTTT. The chain has TRBV27 and TRBJ1-1, with TRBD1 matching 9 bases. This CDR3 region has 15 residues. Looked up from germline, CDR1 is MNHEY and CDR2 is SMNVEV (reference sequence). The trim removed 4 bases at V and 5 bases at J, leaving 8 bases unmatched.

The chain combines TRBV19 with TRBJ2-3; TRBD1 matches 11 bases. V trimming: 7 bases; J trimming: 3 bases; junction bases outside the gene matches: 9. The CDR3 is 16 residues long. Germline CDR1 LNHDA, CDR2 SQIVND (reference sequence). The CDR3 here is CASTETGTGGTDTQYF. The DNA of the CDR3 is TGTGCCAGTACCGAGACCGGGACAGGGGGGACAGATACGCAGTATTTT. Using reference TRBV19 and TRBJ2-3 for the parts outside the CDR3, the full variable domain is DGGITQSPKYLFRKEGQNVTLSCEQNLNHDAMYWYRQDPGQGLRLIYYSQIVNDFQKGDIAEGYSVSREKKESFPLTVTSAQKNPTAFYLCASTETGTGGTDTQYFGPGTRLTVL.

J is TRBJ2-3 and V is TRBV4-3, with 9 bases matching TRBD2. The CDR3 is 18 amino acids. CDR1 is LGHNA, CDR2 YSLEER, per germline. The V and J ends lost 0 bases and 3 bases, in that order; junction bases with no gene match: 10. CDR3 protein: CASSQDLGREGGTDTQYF. CDR3 DNA: TGCGCCAGCAGCCAAGATCTCGGGCGGGAGGGCGGGACAGATACGCAGTATTTT.

This clonotype has more than one count but fewer than ten. The chain carries TRBV4-3 and TRBJ2-1; 10 nucleotides agree with TRBD2. CDR1 is LGHNA and CDR2 is YSLEER in the germline V gene. The CDR3 has 15 residues. J gave up 4 bases and V 7 bases, and 7 bases lay outside the gene matches. The CDR3 region is CASTAGTSEYNEQFF. Written as DNA, the CDR3 is TGCGCCAGCACCGCAGGGACTAGCGAATACAATGAGCAGTTCTTC.

The CDR3: CSVGQGGNYEQYF. The CDR3 DNA reads TGCAGCGTAGGACAGGGGGGAAACTACGAGCAGTACTTC. V and J are TRBV29-1 and TRBJ2-7, with 10 bases fitting TRBD1. With 6 bases clipped from V and 3 bases from J, the junction kept 5 bases outside the gene matches. Germline V gene sequence: CDR1 SQVTM, CDR2 ANQGSEA. This CDR3 has 13 amino acids.

The chain is built from TRBV5-1 and TRBJ1-2, with TRBD1 identical over 8 bases. There are 17 residues in the CDR3. CDR1 is SGHRS, CDR2 YFSETQ, per germline. The junction had 10 bases not matched to a gene; V was cut back by 0 bases and J by 3 bases. The CDR3 DNA follows: TGCGCCAGCAGCTTGGGTCCGGGACAGGATCAGTACTATGGCTACACCTTC. Its protein product is CASSLGPGQDQYYGYTF.

V and J are TRBV19 and TRBJ1-2; the D is unclear. CDR1 is LNHDA and CDR2 is SQIVND in the germline V gene (reference sequence). V was pared by 5 bases and J by 7 bases, with 11 bases between. The CDR3 contains 12 residues. CDR3 sequence (DNA): TGTGCCAGTAGTTTCGGGCCTAGTGGCTACACCTTC. Translating gives CASSFGPSGYTF.

This clonotype was seen only once. The chain has TRBV27 and TRBJ2-1; D not resolved. The length of the CDR3 is 11 residues. Trimming pared 4 bases from V and 10 bases from J, leaving 8 bases between. CDR1 is MNHEY, CDR2 SMNVEV, per germline (reference sequence). CDR3 protein: CASSWAQEQFF. In DNA form, the CDR3 reads TGTGCCAGCAGTTGGGCTCAAGAGCAGTTCTTC.